This T cell receptor beta chain was identified during a study of shared clonotypes between healthy human individuals. Study-level background: Each donor's CD4 naive and CD4 memory cells filled three plates apiece, CD8 naive two, and CD8 memory one.

TCRdb keeps only in-frame clones here, not all; method: immunoSEQ multiplex PCR. The sample comprises approximately 2.3 million clones, 93% of which are singletons, and 0.39% rests with the top ten. CD45RA+ naive and CD45RA-negative memory subsets were separated from CD4+ cells. Whole-study findings and limits: Clonotype sharing among the donors was expected to vary with sequencing depth. Generation of non-shared clonotypes was less probable than generation of clonotypes shared by all four donors.

CDR1 SGDLS and CDR2 YYNGEE come from the germline V gene. The CDR3 totals 13 residues. Trimming stripped 0 bases from V and 10 bases from J, with 11 bases between. A remark on this clone: What it binds is unknown.

The chain recombines TRBV9 with TRBJ2-1; D may correspond to TRBD1 or TRBD2 (5 bases each). Sequences were obtained from naive CD4+ T cells from PBMCs. Subset: CD45RA+ positively selected. This receptor was identified in a man aged 18 to 35 in good health. Some clones in this sample may be carry-over from other donors' samples. CDR3 sequence: CASSVASEGEQFF. DNA for the CDR3: TGTGCCAGCAGCGTAGCTAGTGAGGGGGAGCAGTTCTTC.